The 30 T cell receptor beta chains presented below share a single source sample, sequenced in a study of CD8 T cells in Susac syndrome. RNA was extracted with the RNeasy kit, and a quantity of roughly 0.45 to 1 ug was reverse transcribed using random hexamers. TCRdb passed the immunoSEQ multiplex PCR reads through MiXCR, listing each CDR3 protein once. The sample comprises roughly 160,000 distinct CDR3 sequences, 90% to 97% of which are singletons, and around 0.12% rests with the top ten. Material: CD4+ T cells from PBMCs. The source of these receptors is a human donor with Susac syndrome.

CDR3 nucleotides: TGTGCCAGCAGTCCTCCTAGCGGGCAAGAGACCCAGTACTTC. This translates into CASSPPSGQETQYF. V usage is TRBV5-4 and J usage is TRBJ2-5, with 8 bases identical to TRBD2. J lost 2 bases, V lost 5 bases, and 5 bases had no gene match. There are 14 residues in the CDR3. Germline CDR1 is SGHNT and CDR2 is YYREEE (reference sequence).

The rearrangement links TRBV4-3 to TRBJ2-2; a weak D match, TRBD2 (5 bases). This CDR3 has 16 amino acids. Trimming took off 3 bases at V and 5 bases at J, with 16 bases between the two ends. From germline, CDR1 is LGHNA and CDR2 YSLEER. DNA for the CDR3: TGCGCCAGCAGCCAGAGAGGGCTATCGGGAACCGGGGAGCTGTTTTTT. Translated, it gives CASSQRGLSGTGELFF.

This CDR3 is CSVSRGQTNEKLFF. In DNA, the CDR3 is TGCAGCGTCTCCCGGGGACAGACGAATGAAAAACTGTTTTTT. The chain is built from TRBV29-1 and TRBJ1-4; 7 nucleotides agree with TRBD1. From germline, CDR1 is SQVTM and CDR2 ANQGSEA. This CDR3 comprises 14 residues. The J segment lost 5 bases and the V segment lost 6 bases, leaving 9 bases of the junction unmatched.

The chain is built from TRBV3-1 and TRBJ1-1; D gene ambiguous. The CDR3 totals 16 residues. V lost 2 bases to trimming and J lost 4 bases, with 17 bases between them. CDR1 is LGHDT, CDR2 YNNKEL, per germline (reference sequence). CDR3 region: CASSQYGLGLGTEAFF. In DNA form, the CDR3 reads TGTGCCAGCAGCCAATATGGGCTAGGGTTGGGCACTGAAGCTTTCTTT.

V and J are TRBV4-3 and TRBJ2-3; 7 bases match TRBD1. The V gene end was trimmed by 0 bases and the J gene end by 3 bases; junction bases not matched to a gene: 6. The germline V gene has CDR1 LGHNA and CDR2 YSLEER. The CDR3 consists of 16 residues. The CDR3 DNA reads TGCGCCAGCAGCCAAGAAGGGGGCCGCAGGACAGATACGCAGTATTTT. Its translation: CASSQEGGRRTDTQYF.

The genes are TRBV13 and TRBJ1-5, with D unclear. V dropped 3 bases and J dropped 2 bases, with 11 bases sitting between them. CDR3 size: 15 residues. Looked up from germline, CDR1 is PRHDT and CDR2 is FYEKMQ (reference sequence). CDR3 residues: CASSLGRDGNQPQHF. The CDR3, as DNA: TGTGCCAGCAGCTTGGGAAGGGATGGCAATCAGCCCCAGCATTTT.

This clonotype was detected a few times. This rearrangement joins TRBV6-6 to TRBJ1-1; the D is unclear. Germline CDR1 is MNHNY and CDR2 is SVGAGI (reference sequence). The CDR3 has 12 residues. The ends were cut back, 2 bases at V and 4 bases at J, with 5 bases in the middle. The CDR3, as DNA: TGTGCCAGCAGTTACGGTGGCACTGAAGCTTTCTTT. Translation: CASSYGGTEAFF.

This clonotype was seen just once. Sequence at one end of the junction differs from germline and may be a read error. The V and J genes are TRBV30 and TRBJ2-1; no reliable D call. There are 11 residues in the CDR3. Looked up from germline, CDR1 is GTSNPN and CDR2 is SVGIG (reference sequence). The CDR3 sequence is CAWSTPGSVAF. CDR3 DNA sequence: TGTGCCTGGTCCACACCGGGCTCGGTGGCCTTC.

The chain couples TRBV28 to TRBJ2-1; D perhaps matches TRBD1 (6 bases). This CDR3 spans 15 amino acids. Trimming stripped 4 bases from V and 9 bases from J, with 19 bases between. Germline CDR1 is MDHEN and CDR2 is SYDVKM. The CDR3: CASSSSGVGVSEQFF. In DNA, the CDR3 is TGTGCCAGCAGTTCCTCAGGGGTTGGCGTGAGTGAGCAGTTCTTC.

The V gene is TRBV9, the J gene TRBJ1-1, with 8 bases lining up with TRBD1. J gave up 1 base and V 0 bases, and 5 bases lay outside the gene matches. The CDR3 is made up of 16 amino acids. Germline loops: CDR1 SGDLS, CDR2 YYNGEE. For the CDR3, the DNA is TGTGCCAGCAGCGTAGGGCCAGGGGGCCCGAACACTGAAGCTTTCTTT. Its translation: CASSVGPGGPNTEAFF. Filled out from reference TRBV9 and TRBJ1-1, the complete variable domain reads DSGVTQTPKHLITATGQRVTLRCSPRSGDLSVYWYQQSLDQGLQFLIQYYNGEERAKGNILERFSAQQFPDLHSELNLSSLELGDSALYFCASSVGPGGPNTEAFFGQGTRLTVV.

J is TRBJ1-2 and V is TRBV29-1, with TRBD1 matching over 7 bases. Germline CDR1 and CDR2: SQVTM and ANQGSEA. This CDR3 is 13 amino acids long. Trimming at V came to 3 bases and at J to 3 bases, leaving 4 bases not matched to a gene. The CDR3 DNA reads TGCAGCGTTGAGACAGGGACGGACTATGGCTACACCTTC. Amino acids: CSVETGTDYGYTF.

This sequence joins TRBV25-1 and TRBJ2-7; 9 nucleotides match TRBD1. The CDR3 loop spans 14 amino acids. Unmatched junction bases numbered 5, after V lost 3 bases and J lost 5 bases. CDR1 is MGHDK and CDR2 is SYGVNS in the germline V gene. Here the CDR3 DNA reads TGTGCCAGCAGTGATGGGGACAGGGTCCACGAGCAGTACTTC. Translation: CASSDGDRVHEQYF.

This clonotype was detected only once. The V and J genes are TRBV9 and TRBJ1-2; weak D call: TRBD1 (6 bases). Trimming removed 7 bases from V and 2 bases from J, with 12 bases in between. This CDR3 comprises 13 residues. The V gene's germline CDR1 is SGDLS and CDR2 YYNGEE. The CDR3 nucleotides read TGTGCCAGCGCATCGGGGGCCAACTATGGCTACACCTTC. Amino acid sequence: CASASGANYGYTF.

This chain links TRBV20-1 with TRBJ2-3; tentative D call: TRBD2 (6 bases). Germline loops: CDR1 DFQATT, CDR2 SNEGSKA (reference sequence). The V end lost 0 bases, the J end lost 0 bases, and 10 bases lay between the germline ends. The CDR3 contains 15 residues. CDR3 sequence (DNA): TGCAGTGCTAGAGATGCGGGGATTAGCACAGATACGCAGTATTTT. Protein product: CSARDAGISTDTQYF.

The CDR3 DNA is TGTGCCACCAGCAGGGATAGAGAGGGGTACGAGCAGTACTTC. Its protein product is CATSRDREGYEQYF. This rearrangement joins TRBV15 to TRBJ2-7; D may match TRBD1 or TRBD2 (5 bases each). The CDR3 is 14 amino acids. Germline values: CDR1 LNHNV, CDR2 YYDKDF (reference sequence). Trimming took 3 bases from V and 4 from J, leaving 13 bases between them.

This clonotype was picked up one time. The chain uses TRBV6-1 and TRBJ2-7; weak D call: TRBD1 (6 bases). V was clipped by 5 bases and J by 2 bases, with 10 bases between them. The CDR3 is 13 residues long. The germline V gene encodes CDR1 MNHNS and CDR2 SASEGT. The CDR3 region is CASSSGQTYEQYV. The CDR3 DNA is TGTGCCAGCAGTTCAGGACAGACCTACGAGCAGTACGTC.

This chain connects TRBV20-1 to TRBJ2-7; TRBD2 agrees at 8 bases. V was clipped by 5 bases and J by 3 bases; unmatched bases: 15. Germline assignment: CDR1 DFQATT and CDR2 SNEGSKA (reference sequence). The CDR3 runs 16 residues. For the CDR3, the DNA is TGCAGTGCTGGGACCCTCCCAGCGGGAGTGGGCTACGAGCAGTACTTC. Encoded protein: CSAGTLPAGVGYEQYF.

The chain joins TRBV15 to TRBJ2-1; a weak D match, TRBD2 (6 bases). CDR1 is LNHNV, CDR2 YYDKDF, per germline (reference sequence). The CDR3 covers 15 residues. V was shortened by 0 bases and J by 2 bases, with 8 bases between the two germline ends. The chain's CDR3 is CATSRDRGTYNEQFF. The CDR3 coding sequence is TGTGCCACCAGCAGAGATCGCGGGACCTACAATGAGCAGTTCTTC.

The chain couples TRBV5-6 to TRBJ2-5; no firm D call. Germline V gene sequence: CDR1 SGHDT, CDR2 YYEEEE. The CDR3 totals 13 residues. Trimming took 0 bases from V and 5 from J, leaving 8 bases between them. The CDR3 here is CASSLARDETQYF. DNA of the CDR3: TGTGCCAGCAGCTTGGCTAGAGACGAGACCCAGTACTTC.

The genes are TRBV29-1 and TRBJ2-5, with 9 bases lining up with TRBD1. Germline lookup yields CDR1 SQVTM and CDR2 ANQGSEA. Trimming at V came to 6 bases and at J to 5 bases, leaving 10 bases not matched to a gene. The CDR3 spans 14 residues. The CDR3 sequence is CSVVQGAPRETQYF. Written as DNA, the CDR3 is TGCAGCGTCGTACAGGGGGCGCCCCGCGAGACCCAGTACTTC.

V and J are TRBV11-2 and TRBJ1-1; no reliable D call. The CDR3 length is 13 residues. Deletions cut 5 bases from V and 0 bases from J, with 7 bases between. The germline CDR1 and CDR2 sequences are SGHAT and FQNNGV. CDR3: CASSQIMNTEAFF. CDR3 sequence (DNA): TGTGCCAGCAGCCAGATCATGAACACTGAAGCTTTCTTT.

J is TRBJ2-7 and V is TRBV29-1; the match to TRBD2 covers 9 bases. The CDR3 is 13 amino acids. Germline V CDR1 and CDR2: SQVTM, ANQGSEA. The CDR3 is CSVRPSGIYEQYF. The CDR3 region has the DNA TGCAGTGTGCGTCCTAGCGGGATCTACGAGCAGTACTTC.

This rearrangement joins TRBV4-1 to TRBJ2-2, with D hard to call. The CDR3 is 14 amino acids. The V end lost 0 bases, the J end lost 6 bases, and 8 bases lay between the germline ends. CDR1 and CDR2 from the germline V gene are MGHRA and YSYEKL. Here the CDR3 reads CASSQDGAAGELFF. CDR3 coding DNA: TGCGCCAGCAGCCAAGATGGAGCAGCCGGGGAGCTGTTTTTT.

The genes are TRBV28 and TRBJ2-6; D ambiguous. Trimming took 5 bases from V and 2 from J, leaving 13 bases between them. The CDR3 covers 16 residues. Germline V CDR1 and CDR2: MDHEN, SYDVKM. The CDR3 coding sequence is TGTGCCAGCAGTCCCCAACCTCTGACTGGGGCCAACGTCCTGACTTTC. Residues: CASSPQPLTGANVLTF.

V usage is TRBV14 and J usage is TRBJ2-7; D uncertain. The CDR3 spans 13 residues. CDR1 is SGHDN and CDR2 is FVKESK in the germline V gene. Trimming removed 0 bases at V and 6 bases at J, with 9 bases between. DNA for the CDR3: TGTGCCAGCAGCCAAGATCTTGACGTCGAGCAGTACTTC. Translating gives CASSQDLDVEQYF.

This clonotype appeared a single time. This rearrangement joins TRBV27 to TRBJ1-5; D call uncertain. This CDR3 region has 15 residues. Deletions cut 0 bases from V and 5 bases from J, with 11 bases between. CDR1 and CDR2 (germline): MNHEY, SMNVEV (reference sequence). In DNA, the CDR3 is TGTGCCAGCAGTTTATCCATTGATGCGTATCAGCCCCAGCATTTT. Encoded protein: CASSLSIDAYQPQHF.

The chain couples TRBV15 to TRBJ2-5; no clear D. This CDR3 comprises 14 residues. Trimming cost V 3 bases and J 4 bases, with 12 bases left between them. The germline V gene encodes CDR1 LNHNV and CDR2 YYDKDF (reference sequence). CDR3 protein: CATSRVSPGETQYF. CDR3 nucleotide sequence: TGTGCCACCAGCAGGGTGTCACCCGGAGAGACCCAGTACTTC.

This clonotype was seen just once. The gene calls are TRBV12-3 or TRBV12-4 and TRBJ1-5; D ambiguous. V lost 1 base and J lost 2, with 6 bases in between. The CDR3 is made up of 14 amino acids. As DNA, the CDR3 is TGTGCCAGCAGTTTAGGCAGCGGCAATCAGCCCCAGCATTTT. Translated, it gives CASSLGSGNQPQHF.

V and J are TRBV9 and TRBJ1-2; TRBD1 aligns across 8 bases. Germline CDR1 and CDR2: SGDLS and YYNGEE. There are 14 residues in the CDR3. V shed 4 bases and J 6 bases; nucleotides not matched to a gene: 8. In DNA form, the CDR3 reads TGTGCCAGCAGCCCCCGGACAGGGCAGGATGGCTACACCTTC. Its protein product is CASSPRTGQDGYTF.

V gene TRBV18 combines with J gene TRBJ1-2, with unresolved D. Germline V gives CDR1 KGHSH, CDR2 LQKENI. This CDR3 is built from 15 residues. Between the trimmed V and J ends, which lost 5 bases and 4 bases, there was a span of 17 bases. Here the CDR3 reads CASSALDTEPYGYTF. CDR3 nucleotide sequence: TGTGCCAGCTCAGCACTCGATACAGAGCCCTATGGCTACACCTTC.